Reported below is one TCR beta chain. What it recognizes is unknown. The sample is drawn from a study of response to subunit inactivated influenza vaccine. TCRdb used MiXCR to reprocess the RT-PCR reads, holding one entry per CDR3 protein. The data show roughly 540,000 distinct CDR3 sequences, under 30% seen once. Study-wide results and caveats: The authors suggested that every seasonal influenza vaccination recruits few new T cells.

This sample was shared with a second study, whose subject was T cells expressing NK-cell markers. From that second work: Making the TCR beta cDNA relied on 5'RACE template switching with UMIs. Repertoire data for TCR beta were derived from sorted T cells (CD3+CD56+NKG2C+, CD3+CD56+NKG2C- and CD3+CD56-NKG2C+). As a fraction of CD8+ T cells, dominant NKG2C+ clonotypes reached about 1.0-8% in six donors.

This sequence originates from a middle-aged man who received an inactivated influenza vaccine. The sequencing here drew on CD4+ T cells sorted from PBMCs, taken roughly 13 days after vaccination.

The CDR3 here is CASSPYYGASTDTQYF. The DNA for the CDR3 is TGCGCCAGCAGCCCGTACTACGGCGCTAGCACAGATACGCAGTATTTT. The chain joins TRBV5-1 to TRBJ2-3; D is unresolved. This CDR3 contains 16 residues. Deletions cut 4 bases from V and 0 bases from J, with 15 bases between. Germline V lookup: CDR1 SGHRS, CDR2 YFSETQ.